This T cell receptor (beta chain) was identified in a study of shared clonotypes between healthy human individuals. This clone was detected a few times. Germline V gene lookup returns CDR1 KGHSH and CDR2 LQKENI. The V end was cut by 7 bases, the J end by 0 bases, with 16 bases between. This CDR3 contains 17 residues. The test was conducted at deep level. The table came from immunoSEQ multiplex PCR; TCRdb's copy has only in-frame clones and leaves some out. The table includes some 470,000 clones, 76% detected once. The sequence came from a woman aged 40-49 years in good health. Some clones in this sample may be carry-over from other donors' samples. The rearrangement uses TRBV18 and TRBJ2-6; perhaps TRBD1 as D (5 bases). The sample comprised PBMCs. The CDR3 bases are TGTGCCAGCTGGCAGGGTGGAACCAACTCTGGGGCCAACGTCCTGACTTTC. Its translation is CASWQGGTNSGANVLTF.